Shown below are 15 T cell receptor beta chains from a single sample sequenced in a study of T cell repertoires in cytomegalovirus infection. What these receptors recognize is not known. TCRdb processed the reads anew with MiXCR; each CDR3 protein has one entry. The sample lists about 770,000 distinct CDR3 sequences; under 35% were seen once. This specimen consisted of cultured CD8+ T cells from PBMCs, obtained from culture after CMV antigen stimulation. These receptor sequences come from a human donor in good health (CMV status not recorded). Some clones in this sample may be carry-over from other donors' samples.

This clonotype was observed a handful of times. V is TRBV14 and J is TRBJ1-1, with D tentatively TRBD1 (5 bases). V dropped 4 bases and J dropped 4 bases, with 10 bases sitting between them. The CDR3 extends over 13 amino acids. The V gene's germline CDR1 is SGHDN and CDR2 FVKESK. The DNA of the CDR3 is TGTGCCAGCAGCCCCCTAGACAGCACTGAAGCTTTCTTT. Translation: CASSPLDSTEAFF.

This clonotype occurred a few times. The chain employs TRBV20-1 and TRBJ2-2; D tentatively reads TRBD1 or TRBD2 (5 bases each). V lost 1 base and J lost 6, with 18 bases in between. There are 16 residues in the CDR3. The germline gives CDR1 DFQATT, CDR2 SNEGSKA (reference sequence). Written as DNA, the CDR3 is TGCAGTGCTAGAGTCTGGGGGACGCGAGGGGCCGGGGAGCTGTTTTTT. This gives the protein CSARVWGTRGAGELFF.

This clonotype has at least ten counts. The chain combines TRBV15 with TRBJ2-7; D unresolved. CDR3 length: 14 residues. From germline, CDR1 is LNHNV and CDR2 YYDKDF (reference sequence). V dropped 0 bases and J dropped 2 bases, with 8 bases sitting between them. The CDR3 loop reads CATSRDRTAYEQYV. Written as DNA, the CDR3 is TGTGCCACCAGCAGAGATCGTACCGCCTACGAGCAGTACGTC.

The CDR3, as DNA: TGTGCCAGCAGCTTAACGGGACTAGCGGGGGGGCTATATACGCAGTATTTT. This sequence encodes CASSLTGLAGGLYTQYF. This chain joins TRBV7-3 and TRBJ2-3, with 16 nucleotides matching TRBD2. With V trimmed by 0 bases and J by 7 bases, 4 bases remained unmatched. Germline values: CDR1 SGHTA, CDR2 FQGTGA. This CDR3 region has 17 residues.

This rearrangement joins TRBV6-2 or TRBV6-3 to TRBJ1-1; unclear D gene. V dropped 2 bases and J dropped 4 bases, with 8 bases sitting between them. The CDR3 has 13 amino acids. CDR1 and CDR2 from the germline V gene are MNHEY and SVGEGT. This chain's CDR3 is CASSYVRTTEAFF. CDR3 DNA sequence: TGTGCCAGCAGTTACGTAAGGACCACTGAAGCTTTCTTT.

This clonotype was counted at least ten times. In nucleotides, the CDR3 is TGTGCCAGCAGTTTAACCTATGAGCGGTTGGAGGAGACCCAGTACTTC. This codes for CASSLTYERLEETQYF. The V call is TRBV12-3 or TRBV12-4, the J call TRBJ2-5; possibly TRBD2 for D (5 bases). The CDR3 loop spans 16 amino acids. V lost 2 bases, J lost 5 bases, and 18 bases lay in between.

This clonotype has a handful of counts. This chain connects TRBV7-6 to TRBJ1-1; D may be TRBD1 (6 bases). Trimming removed 6 bases from V and 1 base from J, with 18 bases in between. The CDR3 loop spans 16 amino acids. Germline values: CDR1 SGHVS, CDR2 FNYEAQ. The DNA of the CDR3 is TGTGCCAGCAGGTCAGGGGTCCCGACCTCGAACACTGAAGCTTTCTTT. It codes for CASRSGVPTSNTEAFF.

The chain couples TRBV6-2 or TRBV6-3 to TRBJ2-7; 9 bases map to TRBD1. The CDR3 is 14 amino acids. The junction had 9 bases not matched to a gene; V was cut back by 6 bases and J by 6 bases. Germline V gene lookup returns CDR1 MNHEY and CDR2 SVGEGT. CDR3 nucleotide sequence: TGTGCCAGCAGCCATTCGGGACAGGGCGGCGAGCAGTACGTC. This translates into CASSHSGQGGEQYV.

The sample holds many counts of this clonotype. This chain connects TRBV7-2 to TRBJ1-1, with 8 bases aligning to TRBD1. Trimming took 0 bases from V and 1 from J; bases not matched to a gene: 19. This CDR3 comprises 21 residues. Germline V gene sequence: CDR1 SGHTA, CDR2 FQGNSA. The CDR3 DNA sequence: TGTGCCAGCAGCTTAGCCCCACTATTACCTTGGACAGGGTATGCGAACACTGAAGCTTTCTTT. This encodes CASSLAPLLPWTGYANTEAFF.

This clonotype has a handful of counts. Germline and junction disagree at one end, which may indicate a read error. This chain joins TRBV6-2 or TRBV6-3 and TRBJ2-1; D gene unclear. Per the germline V gene, CDR1 is MNHEY and CDR2 is SVGEGT. This CDR3 has 15 amino acids. The CDR3 DNA is TGTGCCAGCAGCTACTCGTGGCCCCCGGGTAATGAGCAGTTCTTC. The encoded protein is CASSYSWPPGNEQFF.

The rearrangement joins TRBV7-9 to TRBJ1-1; D not certain. CDR1 SEHNR and CDR2 FQNEAQ come from the germline V gene (reference sequence). The germline V and J ends were trimmed by 5 bases and 4 bases, with 17 bases remaining between them. The CDR3 is made up of 15 amino acids. CDR3 amino acids: CASSPLQSVLTEAFF. The CDR3 coding sequence is TGTGCCAGCAGCCCCCTCCAGTCAGTGCTCACTGAAGCTTTCTTT. Combining the CDR3 with reference TRBV7-9 and TRBJ1-1 gives the whole variable domain DTGVSQNPRHKITKRGQNVTFRCDPISEHNRLYWYRQTLGQGPEFLTYFQNEAQLEKSRLLSDRFSAERPKGSFSTLEIQRTEQGDSAMYLCASSPLQSVLTEAFFGQGTRLTVV.

This clonotype was observed a handful of times. The rearrangement joins TRBV9 to TRBJ2-3, with 13 bases matching TRBD2. J gave up 2 bases and V 2 bases, and 2 bases lay outside the gene matches. The germline V gene encodes CDR1 SGDLS and CDR2 YYNGEE. The CDR3 totals 16 residues. Written as DNA, the CDR3 is TGTGCCAGCAGCGTGGGGACTAGCGGGGCCACAGATACGCAGTATTTT. Amino acid sequence: CASSVGTSGATDTQYF.

This clonotype turned up a few times. The chain carries TRBV6-2 or TRBV6-3 and TRBJ2-3; D is undetermined. The CDR3 contains 14 residues. Trimming stripped 2 bases from V and 5 bases from J, with 11 bases between. CDR1 and CDR2 from the germline V gene are MNHEY and SVGEGT. The CDR3 region is CASSYGPPGDTQYF. The DNA of the CDR3 is TGTGCCAGCAGTTACGGGCCGCCTGGAGATACGCAGTATTTT.

This clonotype was picked up many times. The chain combines TRBV6-5 with TRBJ1-5; 9 nucleotides align to TRBD1. The length of the CDR3 is 15 residues. The V and J ends lost 6 bases and 2 bases, in that order; junction bases with no gene match: 5. Germline CDR1 reads MNHEY; CDR2 reads SVGAGI. This chain's CDR3 is CASRDRGAGNQPQHF. The CDR3 bases are TGTGCCAGCAGGGACAGGGGAGCGGGCAATCAGCCCCAGCATTTT.

The chain couples TRBV28 to TRBJ2-5; 8 nucleotides match TRBD2. Germline CDR1 MDHEN, CDR2 SYDVKM. The CDR3 is made up of 14 amino acids. V was pared by 5 bases and J by 4 bases, with 6 bases of the junction left unmatched. The CDR3: CASSGGGNTETQYF. In nucleotides, the CDR3 is TGTGCCAGCAGTGGCGGGGGGAACACAGAGACCCAGTACTTC.